This T cell receptor (beta chain) was identified during a study of blood T cell repertoires in COVID-19 (dated by TCRdb to the early 2020s). A note on the overall study: Collaborator samples came from the United States, Italy and Spain and covered acute and convalescent phases of COVID-19. The prospective study material was composed of cDNA or gDNA derived from T cells, B-cell-depleted T cells, or PBMCs. Where HLA class I and class II types were available, the types were taken from metadata supplied by the sample provider, not from assay-based typing. The samples were drawn from two sources: the first 160 participants of the ongoing ImmuneRACE study, and 950 to 1,500 subjects contributed by 6 global collaborators. Deeply sampled blood TCRbeta repertoires from subjects exposed to, actively infected with, or recovered from COVID-19 were included in the dataset. Sample metadata almost always included a de-identified subject ID, COVID-19 status, age in years and sex. A freely available public database, intended as a resource for researchers studying the immune response to SARS-CoV-2, is where the repertoires were released. Overall results and qualifications from the work: The quantity of clinical and demographic metadata differed by source and by participant and was supplied without curation.

A word on this clone: Its antigen remains undetermined. Base qualities are not at hand, and no much larger clone is one base apart.

One collaborating source in Seattle enrolled patients while the patients were actively infected and followed the patients over time throughout the course of disease. Each collaborating institution followed its own protocols to collect whole blood in K2EDTA tubes. For TCRbeta analysis, collaborators shipped samples as frozen whole blood, isolated PBMCs, or DNA extracted from either of those sample types. The CDR3 contains 15 residues, cysteine and phenylalanine counted. The retained sequence is limited to the CDR3, 45 bases, with the frame set at the first base. Trimmed from V: 3 bases; trimmed from J: 6 bases; junction bases lacking a gene match: 9. CDR1 SNHLY and CDR2 FYNNEI were looked up in the germline V gene. The immunoSEQ Assay, a bias-controlled multiplex PCR, was used to amplify TCRbeta CDR3 regions from genomic DNA. Per the original workflow: Within the assay, amplification of reference gene primers was used to estimate how many nucleated cells each sample contained. To quantify the absolute abundance of each unique TCRbeta CDR3 rearrangement, sequence reads were collapsed and filtered. For each sample, productive Simpson clonality was calculated as the square root of Simpson's diversity index over productive rearrangements. TCRdb provides this immuneACCESS table in a form limited to in-frame rearrangements. Some clones are lacking; in checked studies, under half of them reflect an unresolved V gene, and why the rest are absent is not known. Clone size and the V and J calls come from that table; the DNA yielded D and trimming. The sample has approximately 180,000 clones on record, roughly 80% of them singletons. The leading ten clones occupy approximately 12% of the sample.

Sequencing input: peripheral blood. The V and J segments used are TRBV2 and TRBJ2-7, with 9 bases in between that match TRBD2. The clonotype comes from a woman of 80 years or more with COVID-19, enrolled during active disease. The DNA sequence follows: TGTGCCAGCAGTGAGCGGACTAGCGCCTCCAGCGAGCAGTACTTC. Translated, it gives CASSERTSASSEQYF. When the CDR3 is completed using the reference TRBV2 and TRBJ2-7 genes on either side, the full variable domain is EPEVTQTPSHQVTQMGQEVILRCVPISNHLYFYWYRQILGQKVEFLVSFYNNEISEKSEIFDDQFSVERPDGSNFTLKIRSTKLEDSAMYFCASSERTSASSEQYFGPGTRLTVT.